Following are 25 T cell receptor beta chains from one sample sequenced in a study of blood T cell repertoires in COVID-19. Using immunoSEQ multiplex PCR, the repertoire was profiled, and TCRdb retains in-frame clones only, with some absent. The sample yields 250,000 to 300,000 clones, more than 70% seen once. Material: PBMCs or T cells enriched from blood (not recorded which). These receptor sequences come from a woman in her fifties or sixties in a cohort exposed to, infected with or recovered from COVID-19 (not recorded which).

The chain has TRBV27 and TRBJ2-7, with 9 bases matching TRBD1. The CDR3 runs 14 residues. In germline, CDR1 is MNHEY, CDR2 SMNVEV (reference sequence). V was clipped by 4 bases and J by 4 bases; unmatched bases: 5. CDR3 in amino acids: CASSSGQGEYEQYF. The CDR3 nucleotides are TGTGCCAGCAGTTCGGGACAGGGAGAGTACGAGCAGTACTTC.

The chain is built from TRBV6-5 and TRBJ2-5; 7 bases align to TRBD1. Germline loops: CDR1 MNHEY, CDR2 SVGAGI. This CDR3 has 16 residues. V lost 2 bases to trimming and J lost 3 bases; unmatched junction nucleotides: 9. The chain's CDR3 is CASSYTRTGGEETQYF. CDR3 bases: TGTGCCAGCAGTTACACAAGGACAGGTGGCGAAGAGACCCAGTACTTC.

This rearrangement joins TRBV12-3 or TRBV12-4 to TRBJ1-2; unclear D gene. Trimming pared 5 bases from V and 8 bases from J, leaving 12 bases between. The CDR3 loop spans 12 amino acids. In DNA form, the CDR3 reads TGTGCCAGCAGTGTCGGGTCGGGAGGCTACACCTTC. Translation gives CASSVGSGGYTF.

This rearrangement joins TRBV7-2 to TRBJ1-2; 9 bases fit TRBD1. Germline CDR1 reads SGHTA; CDR2 reads FQGNSA. CDR3 length: 14 amino acids. V trimming: 5 bases; J trimming: 8 bases; junction bases outside the gene matches: 9. This chain's CDR3 is CASSPGQGKEGYTF. The CDR3 bases are TGTGCCAGCAGCCCCGGACAGGGGAAGGAAGGCTACACCTTC. Looking up the rest from reference TRBV7-2 and TRBJ1-2 gives the full variable domain: GAGVSQSPSNKVTEKGKDVELRCDPISGHTALYWYRQSLGQGLEFLIYFQGNSAPDKSGLPSDRFSAERTGGSVSTLTIQRTQQEDSAVYLCASSPGQGKEGYTFGSGTRLTVV.

V is TRBV6-5 and J is TRBJ1-2; 11 nucleotides match TRBD1. The CDR3 consists of 13 residues. Trimming at V came to 6 bases and at J to 7 bases, leaving 4 bases not matched to a gene. Germline loops: CDR1 MNHEY, CDR2 SVGAGI. CDR3 sequence (DNA): TGTGCCAGCAGGAGGGGACAGGGGGTTGGCTACACCTTC. Translated: CASRRGQGVGYTF.

The chain recombines TRBV28 with TRBJ2-5; D is possibly TRBD1 (7 bases). Germline V CDR1 and CDR2: MDHEN, SYDVKM. Between the trimmed V and J ends, which lost 6 bases and 5 bases, there was a span of 22 bases. The CDR3 spans 16 residues. As DNA, the CDR3 is TGTGCCAGCAGCCTGACAGGGCGGACGGGGAGGGAGACCCAGTACTTC. Amino acids: CASSLTGRTGRETQYF.

This clone showed up just once. This chain connects TRBV24-1 to TRBJ2-5; a possible D gene is TRBD2 (5 bases). The V and J ends lost 5 bases and 2 bases respectively, with 11 bases between them. Germline lookup yields CDR1 KGHDR and CDR2 SFDVKD. The CDR3 contains 14 residues. CDR3 DNA sequence: TGTGCCACCAGTGTGGCGGGTACTCAAGAGACCCAGTACTTC. Residues: CATSVAGTQETQYF.

The chain is built from TRBV28 and TRBJ2-4; tentatively, D is TRBD2 (6 bases). Trimming pared 6 bases from V and 6 bases from J, leaving 9 bases between. The CDR3 spans 12 residues. Germline V lookup: CDR1 MDHEN, CDR2 SYDVKM. The CDR3 is CASRQGLNIQYF. The CDR3 bases are TGTGCCAGCAGGCAGGGACTAAACATTCAGTACTTC.

The chain combines TRBV2 with TRBJ2-1, with 13 nucleotides matching TRBD2. The V gene end was trimmed by 1 base and the J gene end by 9 bases; junction bases not matched to a gene: 9. There are 17 residues in the CDR3. CDR1 is SNHLY, CDR2 FYNNEI, per germline. The DNA of the CDR3 is TGTGCCAGCAGTGAAGGAGGACTAGCGGGGGCCCCCAGTGAGCAGTTCTTC. Translation: CASSEGGLAGAPSEQFF.

The sample holds one count of this clone. The chain links TRBV28 to TRBJ1-6, with D unresolved. CDR1 is MDHEN, CDR2 SYDVKM, per germline. The CDR3 contains 15 residues. Trimming stripped 6 bases from V and 9 bases from J, with 18 bases between. CDR3 DNA: TGTGCCAGCAGACCTACGACGGGAGAAGGTTCACCCCTCCACTTT. Translation: CASRPTTGEGSPLHF. The whole variable domain, filled in from reference TRBV28 and TRBJ1-6, reads DVKVTQSSRYLVKRTGEKVFLECVQDMDHENMFWYRQDPGLGLRLIYFSYDVKMKEKGDIPEGYSVSREKKERFSLILESASTNQTSMYLCASRPTTGEGSPLHFGNGTRLTVT.

The chain has TRBV24-1 and TRBJ1-1, with TRBD1 matching 7 bases. The CDR3 is 13 residues long. Trimming cost V 1 base and J 8 bases; bases outside gene matches: 3. Germline CDR1 and CDR2: KGHDR and SFDVKD. The CDR3 DNA reads TGTGCCACCAGTGATTTTGTGACAGGGGAAGCTTTCTTT. It encodes CATSDFVTGEAFF.

The chain uses TRBV5-1 and TRBJ2-1, with no clear D. CDR1 is SGHRS and CDR2 is YFSETQ in the germline V gene. V was clipped by 4 bases and J by 7 bases, with 9 bases between them. The CDR3 runs to 12 residues. The CDR3 loop is CASSPERNEQFF. DNA of the CDR3: TGCGCCAGCAGCCCCGAGAGGAATGAGCAGTTCTTC. The variable domain in full, completed from reference TRBV5-1 and TRBJ2-1, reads KAGVTQTPRYLIKTRGQQVTLSCSPISGHRSVSWYQQTPGQGLQFLFEYFSETQRNKGNFPGRFSGRQFSNSRSEMNVSTLELGDSALYLCASSPERNEQFFGPGTRLTVL.

The chain combines TRBV6-1 with TRBJ2-3; D is perhaps TRBD2 (5 bases). The CDR3 is made up of 12 amino acids. The germline CDR1 and CDR2 sequences are MNHNS and SASEGT. The ends were cut back, 3 bases at V and 5 bases at J, with 6 bases in the middle. CDR3 sequence (DNA): TGTGCCAGCAGTGATGCGGGAGATACGCAGTATTTT. Encoded protein: CASSDAGDTQYF.

The chain combines TRBV28 with TRBJ1-2, with TRBD1 as a possible D gene (6 bases). The CDR3 length is 16 residues. Trimming took 6 bases from V and 1 from J, leaving 18 bases between them. Germline loops: CDR1 MDHEN, CDR2 SYDVKM. In DNA form, the CDR3 reads TGTGCCAGCAGATCCCTGACAGGCAACTTTAACTATGGCTACACCTTC. This translates into CASRSLTGNFNYGYTF.

V usage is TRBV30 and J usage is TRBJ2-7, with 14 positions matching TRBD2. This CDR3 has 16 residues. CDR1 is GTSNPN and CDR2 is SVGIG in the germline V gene (reference sequence). The ends lost 4 bases at V and 6 bases at J; junction bases unmatched: 11. The CDR3 DNA follows: TGTGCCTGGACCGGGGCGGGGACTAGCGGGAGACGCGAGCAGTACTTC. Translation: CAWTGAGTSGRREQYF.

The rearrangement joins TRBV2 to TRBJ2-5; D not resolved. Germline values: CDR1 SNHLY, CDR2 FYNNEI. CDR3 length: 15 amino acids. Trimming shortened V by 3 bases and J by 2 bases, and 13 bases separated the two germline ends. The CDR3 nucleotides are TGTGCCAGCAGTGATTTGGTAAACCTACAAGAGACCCAGTACTTC. It translates to CASSDLVNLQETQYF. Drawing the rest from reference TRBV2 and TRBJ2-5, the complete variable domain is EPEVTQTPSHQVTQMGQEVILRCVPISNHLYFYWYRQILGQKVEFLVSFYNNEISEKSEIFDDQFSVERPDGSNFTLKIRSTKLEDSAMYFCASSDLVNLQETQYFGPGTRLLVL.

V is TRBV10-2 and J is TRBJ2-7; perhaps TRBD2 as D (6 bases). CDR1 and CDR2 from the germline V gene are WSHSY and SAAADI. Trimming took off 10 bases at V and 4 bases at J, with 20 bases between the two ends. The CDR3 length is 14 residues. The CDR3 DNA follows: TGCGCCACCCAAGCGCCGGGACTGACTTACGAGCAGTACTTC. This sequence encodes CATQAPGLTYEQYF.

The chain employs TRBV28 and TRBJ2-2, with TRBD1 matching over 8 bases. The CDR3 spans 17 residues. CDR1 is MDHEN, CDR2 SYDVKM, per germline. J was trimmed by 5 bases and V by 2 bases; bases with no gene match: 10. The chain's CDR3 is CASSLRPGQGQTGELFF. Written as DNA, the CDR3 is TGTGCCAGCAGTTTAAGGCCCGGACAGGGACAGACCGGGGAGCTGTTTTTT.

About this clone itself: Within the sample, other DNA sequences also encode this same CDR3. V and J are TRBV19 and TRBJ1-4; D uncertain. CDR1 and CDR2 (germline): LNHDA, SQIVND (reference sequence). This CDR3 region has 11 residues. Between the trimmed V and J ends, which lost 3 bases and 8 bases, there was a span of 4 bases. Here the CDR3 DNA reads TGTGCCAGTAGTATCCAAGAAAAACTGTTTTTT. Residues: CASSIQEKLFF.

The chain links TRBV7-3 to TRBJ2-3, with a tentative D call TRBD2 (6 bases). The CDR3 is made up of 14 amino acids. Trimming pared 5 bases from V and 0 bases from J, leaving 9 bases between. Germline CDR1 is SGHTA and CDR2 is FQGTGA. The DNA for the CDR3 is TGTGCCAGCAGCCCAGGGACTAGCACAGATACGCAGTATTTT. Protein sequence: CASSPGTSTDTQYF.

The rearrangement joins TRBV21-1 to TRBJ1-2. TRBV21-1 is a listed pseudogene. This CDR3 comprises 11 residues. In nucleotides, the CDR3 is TGTGCCAGCAGCAAATCGTTCGGCTACACCTTC. Translating it yields CASSKSFGYTF.

V gene TRBV10-3 combines with J gene TRBJ2-5; 13 nucleotides agree with TRBD2. The length of the CDR3 is 16 residues. The germline V gene encodes CDR1 ENHRY and CDR2 SYGVKD. V shed 6 bases and J 5 bases; nucleotides not matched to a gene: 9. The CDR3 protein is CAISPGTSGIGETQYF. The DNA of the CDR3 is TGTGCCATCAGCCCCGGGACTAGCGGGATCGGGGAGACCCAGTACTTC.

The chain carries TRBV7-2 and TRBJ2-1, with 9 bases that match TRBD2. Trimming removed 2 bases from V and 7 bases from J; junction bases left unmatched: 12. The CDR3 loop spans 17 amino acids. Germline loops: CDR1 SGHTA, CDR2 FQGNSA. The CDR3 bases are TGTGCCAGCAGCTTATCAGGGACTAGGGCGGGAGGGAATGAGCAGTTCTTC. It yields the protein CASSLSGTRAGGNEQFF.

For this clone: Other DNA sequences in the same sample also yield this CDR3. The chain employs TRBV9 and TRBJ2-1, with D maybe TRBD1 (5 bases). CDR3 size: 15 residues. Germline V gene sequence: CDR1 SGDLS, CDR2 YYNGEE. V lost 1 base, J lost 1 base, and 9 bases lay in between. Written as DNA, the CDR3 is TGTGCCAGCAGCGTATCCCAGGGATCCTACAATGAGCAGTTCTTC. Protein product: CASSVSQGSYNEQFF.

The genes are TRBV2 and TRBJ2-7; 11 bases line up with TRBD2. Germline-derived CDR1 and CDR2 are SNHLY and FYNNEI. With 6 bases clipped from V and 3 bases from J, the junction kept 4 bases outside the gene matches. CDR3 length equals 14 residues. The CDR3 nucleotides are TGTGCCAGCAGGAAGACTAGCGGGATCTACGAGCAGTACTTC. Translating gives CASRKTSGIYEQYF.